The entry that follows covers one T cell receptor beta chain sequence. Its antigen is not identified. These data originate in a study of cytomegalovirus exposure and HLA in healthy donors. Whole-study findings and limits: According to a subsequent analysis, TCR clusters from the first cohort were inclined to appear together in the 100 to 150 validation repertoires. The authors listed 150 to 200 TCR beta chains as cytomegalovirus-associated. The classifier reportedly diagnosed cytomegalovirus status with high sensitivity and specificity.

The ends were cut back, 2 bases at V and 2 bases at J, with 10 bases in the middle. CDR1 is KGHSH, CDR2 LQKENI, per germline. The CDR3 covers 15 residues. The table came from immunoSEQ multiplex PCR; TCRdb's copy has only in-frame clones and leaves some out. The sample consists of over 120,000 clones, roughly 89% of them appearing once. The sequence was obtained from a man younger than 35 in good health and CMV-seropositive. The specimen sequenced was PBMCs. The J gene is TRBJ2-1, the V gene TRBV18; D call uncertain. CDR3 in amino acids: CASSPRERTYNEQFF. In DNA, the CDR3 is TGTGCCAGCTCACCAAGAGAGAGAACCTACAATGAGCAGTTCTTC.